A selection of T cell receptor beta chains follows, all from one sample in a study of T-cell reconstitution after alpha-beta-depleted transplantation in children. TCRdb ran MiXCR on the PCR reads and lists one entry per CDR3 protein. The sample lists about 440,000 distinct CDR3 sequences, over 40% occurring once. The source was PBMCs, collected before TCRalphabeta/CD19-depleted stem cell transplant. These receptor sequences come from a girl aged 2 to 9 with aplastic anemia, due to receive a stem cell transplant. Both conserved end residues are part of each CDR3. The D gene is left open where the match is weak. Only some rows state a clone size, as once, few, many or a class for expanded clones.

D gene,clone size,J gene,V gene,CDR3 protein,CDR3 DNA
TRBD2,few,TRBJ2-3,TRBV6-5,CASSYRLAGEDTQYF,TGTGCCAGCAGTTACAGGCTAGCGGGGGAGGATACGCAGTATTTT
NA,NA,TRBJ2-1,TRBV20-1,CSARAPKTYNEQFF,TGCAGTGCTAGAGCCCCCAAAACCTACAATGAGCAGTTCTTC
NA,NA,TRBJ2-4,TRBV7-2,CASSPMGAKNIQYF,TGTGCCAGCAGCCCGATGGGCGCCAAAAACATTCAGTACTTC
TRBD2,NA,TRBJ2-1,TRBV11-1,CASSSLRTSGVYNEQFF,TGTGCCAGCAGTTCCCTGAGGACTAGCGGAGTATACAATGAGCAGTTCTTC
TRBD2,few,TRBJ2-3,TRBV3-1,CASSQDGTSGRTDTQYF,TGTGCCAGCAGCCAAGATGGGACTAGCGGGAGGACAGATACGCAGTATTTT
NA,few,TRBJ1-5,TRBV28,CASRPRVGYNQPQHF,TGTGCCAGCAGGCCCCGTGTGGGGTACAATCAGCCCCAGCATTTT
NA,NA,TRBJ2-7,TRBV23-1,CASRPRVPSSYEQYF,TGCGCCAGCAGGCCAAGGGTACCCTCCTCCTACGAGCAGTACTTC
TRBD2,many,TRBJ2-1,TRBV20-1,CSASLALAGVPNEQFF,TGCAGTGCTAGCCTAGCCCTAGCGGGAGTACCCAATGAGCAGTTCTTC
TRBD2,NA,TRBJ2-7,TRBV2,CASSAISGSNYEQYF,TGTGCCAGCAGTGCTATCAGCGGGAGTAACTACGAGCAGTACTTC
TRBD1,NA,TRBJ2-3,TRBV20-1,CSATKGQGDTDTQYF,TGCAGTGCTACCAAGGGACAGGGGGACACAGATACGCAGTATTTT
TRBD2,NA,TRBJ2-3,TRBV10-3,CAITPGLAGDPADTQYF,TGTGCCATAACGCCGGGACTAGCGGGGGATCCGGCAGATACGCAGTATTTT
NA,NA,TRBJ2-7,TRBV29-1,CSAGGGSGRYEQYF,TGCAGCGCCGGTGGGGGGAGCGGGCGTTACGAGCAGTACTTC
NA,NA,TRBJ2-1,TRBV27,CASIFGTKQFF,TGTGCCAGCATTTTCGGGACAAAACAGTTCTTC
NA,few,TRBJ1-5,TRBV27,CASGFLSNSNQPQHF,TGTGCCAGCGGATTTTTAAGTAATAGCAATCAGCCCCAGCATTTT
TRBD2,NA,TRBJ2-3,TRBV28,CASRRLASTDTQYF,TGTGCCAGCAGACGACTAGCGTCCACAGATACGCAGTATTTT
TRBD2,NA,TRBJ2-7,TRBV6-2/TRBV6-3,CASSYAGGAYEQYF,TGTGCCAGCAGTTACGCCGGGGGGGCCTACGAGCAGTACTTC
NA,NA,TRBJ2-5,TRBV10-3,CAISVGTQETQYF,TGTGCCATCAGTGTGGGGACCCAAGAGACCCAGTACTTC
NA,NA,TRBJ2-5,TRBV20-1,CSARGWGVKETQYF,TGCAGTGCTAGAGGGTGGGGGGTTAAAGAGACCCAGTACTTC
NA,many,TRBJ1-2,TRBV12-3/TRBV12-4,CASSLDRGQGGVGYTF,TGTGCCAGCAGTTTAGATCGCGGGCAGGGTGGAGTTGGCTACACCTTC